Sequencing of this T cell receptor (beta chain) was carried out in a study of blood T cell repertoires in COVID-19. Study at large: COVID-19 samples from acute and convalescent phases originated in the United States, Italy and Spain. The cDNA or gDNA used as material had been derived from T cells, B-cell-depleted T cells, or PBMCs.

In the study's own analysis: Estimated nucleated cell counts came from reference gene primer amplification. The repertoire was sequenced with immunoSEQ multiplex PCR; TCRdb's copy has only in-frame clones and lacks some. V and J calls and clone size are copied from that table; D and trimming were computed from the DNA. The data contain about 87,000 clones, approximately 85% of them singletons. Trimming cost V 5 bases and J 2 bases; bases outside gene matches: 7. Germline CDR1 and CDR2: MNHEY and SMNVEV (reference sequence). The CDR3 spans 15 residues. Enrolled during active infection, Seattle patients were then followed longitudinally.

The source of this sequence is a woman of 80 years or more with COVID-19, enrolled during active disease. This chain uses TRBV27 with TRBJ2-5; TRBD2 matches at 8 bases. Sample: peripheral blood. CDR3 nucleotide sequence: TGTGCCAGCAGTCCCGGGACTAGTGAGCAAGAGACCCAGTACTTC. It is translated as CASSPGTSEQETQYF.